This entry lists 4 T cell receptor beta chains sequenced from one sample in a study of cytomegalovirus exposure and HLA in healthy donors. Vbeta (60) and Jbeta (13) primers were used in the PCR. This table comes from immunoSEQ multiplex PCR, and its TCRdb copy is limited to in-frame clones, with some not included. Of around 94,000 clones listed, 50% to 80% are singletons. Sample: PBMCs. Every receptor here comes from a man aged 30 to 39 in good health and CMV-seronegative.

This chain links TRBV21-1 with TRBJ2-1; the tabulated D call, TRBD2, remains unverified against the DNA. TRBV21-1 is an annotated pseudogene. This CDR3 has 15 amino acids. CDR3: CASSKAPSGPARVLF. The CDR3 coding sequence is TGTGCCAGCAGCAAAGCGCCTAGCGGGCCAGCCCGGGTGCTCTTC.

The chain uses TRBV7-3 and TRBJ2-1, with TRBD2 matching 10 bases. Trimming cost V 5 bases and J 10 bases; bases outside gene matches: 11. This CDR3 is built from 15 residues. Germline-derived CDR1 and CDR2 are SGHTA and FQGTGA. The CDR3 nucleotides are TGTGCCAGCAGCCGAACAGCGGGAGGGCTCGGGGAGCAGTTCTTC. The encoded protein is CASSRTAGGLGEQFF.

This chain connects TRBV28 to TRBJ1-4, with D unclear. The CDR3 is 15 amino acids. Trimming pared 4 bases from V and 3 bases from J, leaving 12 bases between. The V gene's germline CDR1 is MDHEN and CDR2 SYDVKM. The CDR3 reads CASSWAGIPNEKLFF. The CDR3 DNA sequence: TGTGCCAGCAGTTGGGCGGGGATCCCTAATGAAAAACTGTTTTTT.

This clone was counted a few times. The V call is TRBV21-1, the J call TRBJ1-5. TRBV21-1 is a pseudogene. There are 16 residues in the CDR3. The CDR3 is CASSRGGKYSNQPQHF. The CDR3 DNA follows: TGTGCCAGCAGCCGCGGGGGGAAGTATAGCAATCAGCCCCAGCATTTT.